A selection of T cell receptor beta chains follows, all from one sample in a study of blood T cell repertoires in COVID-19. Repertoires were generated with immunoSEQ multiplex PCR, while TCRdb's copy carries only in-frame clones and drops some. The data hold nearly 250,000 clones, with 86% observed a single time. Sequencing was done on a sample of peripheral blood. Every receptor here comes from a woman older than 75 with COVID-19, enrolled during active disease. The CDR3 runs from the conserved cysteine through the conserved F or W. A D gene is named only where the DNA matches it firmly. Clone size appears in some rows only: once, few, many, or a class for an expanded clone.

CDR3	DNA	size	J	D	V
CASSTPGSGTGELFF	TGTGCCAGCAGCACCCCCGGGTCAGGGACCGGGGAGCTGTTTTTT	NA	TRBJ2-2	NA	TRBV6-5
CASSPRQEISGNTIYF	TGTGCCAGCTCACCAAGACAGGAGATCTCTGGAAACACCATATATTTT	NA	TRBJ1-3	NA	TRBV18
CASSGSGGPGETQYF	TGTGCCAGCAGTGGCAGCGGGGGACCGGGAGAGACCCAGTACTTC	NA	TRBJ2-5	TRBD2	TRBV3-1/TRBV3-2
CASSLAPTGTEAFF	TGTGCCAGCTCACTCGCCCCGACAGGAACTGAAGCTTTCTTT	NA	TRBJ1-1	NA	TRBV18
CASSPPGGPGQPQHF	TGTGCCAGCAGTCCACCCGGGGGGCCTGGTCAGCCCCAGCATTTT	NA	TRBJ1-5	NA	TRBV6-2/TRBV6-3
CASSSPGGGTEAFF	TGTGCCAGCAGTTCCCCAGGGGGCGGGACTGAAGCTTTCTTT	NA	TRBJ1-1	TRBD1	TRBV28
CASRVDRGRGTQYF	TGTGCCAGCAGAGTGGACAGGGGGCGTGGGACCCAGTACTTC	NA	TRBJ2-5	TRBD1	TRBV28
CASSVTGLYNQPQHF	TGCGCCAGCAGCGTGACAGGGTTATACAATCAGCCCCAGCATTTT	NA	TRBJ1-5	TRBD1	TRBV5-1
CASSLTDLSSYEQYF	TGCGCCAGCAGCTTGACAGACCTTTCCTCCTACGAGCAGTACTTC	NA	TRBJ2-7	NA	TRBV5-1
CASSEWDRVAETQYF	TGTGCCAGCAGTGAATGGGACAGGGTAGCAGAGACCCAGTACTTC	NA	TRBJ2-5	TRBD1	TRBV6-1
CASSSGQPYGYTF	TGTGCCAGCAGCTCCGGACAGCCCTATGGCTACACCTTC	NA	TRBJ1-2	NA	TRBV7-9
CASSVTGVNNQPQHF	TGTGCCAGCAGCGTGACAGGGGTTAACAATCAGCCCCAGCATTTT	few	TRBJ1-5	TRBD1	TRBV2
CASSSGTGSRGYTF	TGTGCCAGCAGTTCCGGGACAGGGTCTCGGGGCTACACCTTC	few	TRBJ1-2	TRBD1	TRBV27
CASSEMAGTQYF	TGCGCCAGCAGTGAGATGGCAGGGACGCAGTATTTT	NA	TRBJ2-3	NA	TRBV10-2
CASSLGRQGALGGYTF	TGTGCCAGCAGCCTCGGTAGACAGGGGGCGCTGGGTGGCTACACCTTC	NA	TRBJ1-2	TRBD1	TRBV9
CASTGTGYGYTF	TGTGCCAGCACTGGGACAGGGTATGGCTACACCTTC	NA	TRBJ1-2	TRBD1	TRBV2
CASSPGQGQETQYF	TGTGCCAGTAGTCCCGGACAGGGCCAAGAGACCCAGTACTTC	NA	TRBJ2-5	TRBD1	TRBV19
CASSVLAGGTSSGANVLTF	TGTGCCAGCAGCGTACTAGCGGGGGGAACCAGCTCTGGGGCCAACGTCCTGACTTTC	NA	TRBJ2-6	TRBD2	TRBV13
CASSPLRGGFGEQFF	TGTGCCAGCAGCCCCTTGCGGGGGGGGTTTGGTGAGCAGTTCTTC	NA	TRBJ2-1	TRBD2	TRBV5-5
CASSLALGGGGTDTQYF	TGTGCCAGCAGCTTGGCACTAGGCGGGGGAGGGACAGATACGCAGTATTTT	NA	TRBJ2-3	TRBD2	TRBV5-4
CASSLVGGAFPQFF	TGTGCCAGCAGCTTAGTCGGGGGGGCCTTCCCGCAGTTCTTC	once	TRBJ2-1	TRBD2	TRBV11-2
CASSFPPTDSPLHF	TGTGCCAGCAGCTTCCCCCCTACCGATTCACCCCTCCACTTT	NA	TRBJ1-6	NA	TRBV5-6
CASSLPQGDTGELFF	TGCGCCAGCAGCTTGCCGCAGGGGGACACCGGGGAGCTGTTTTTT	NA	TRBJ2-2	TRBD1	TRBV5-1
CASRGISEAFF	TGTGCCTCCCGGGGAATCTCTGAAGCTTTCTTT	NA	TRBJ1-1	NA	TRBV10-3
CASSLVAGNIGNEQFF	TGCGCCAGCAGCTTGGTGGCAGGGAATATAGGCAATGAGCAGTTCTTC	NA	TRBJ2-1	NA	TRBV5-1
CASSSASGSQETQYF	TGCGCCAGCAGCTCTGCTTCAGGGTCACAAGAGACCCAGTACTTC	NA	TRBJ2-5	NA	TRBV5-1
CASSLGQLLNTEAFF	TGTGCCAGCAGCTTGGGACAGCTCCTGAACACTGAAGCTTTCTTT	NA	TRBJ1-1	NA	TRBV5-6
CASSDGGNQPQHF	TGTGCCAGCAGTGACGGAGGGAATCAGCCCCAGCATTTT	NA	TRBJ1-5	NA	TRBV6-4
CASSYSQVTGELFF	TGTGCCAGCAGTTACTCCCAGGTCACCGGGGAGCTGTTTTTT	few	TRBJ2-2	NA	TRBV6-5
CASSLGTGRTYGYTF	TGTGCCAGCAGTTTAGGGACAGGGAGGACCTATGGCTACACCTTC	NA	TRBJ1-2	TRBD1	TRBV27
CASSGGLAGPGETQYF	TGCGCCAGCAGCGGGGGGCTAGCGGGACCGGGAGAGACCCAGTACTTC	NA	TRBJ2-5	TRBD2	TRBV5-1
CASSSPLGLGVQPQHF	TGTGCCAGTAGTTCTCCACTGGGACTCGGGGTTCAGCCCCAGCATTTT	NA	TRBJ1-5	NA	TRBV19
CAWTSGNEQFF	TGTGCCTGGACTTCGGGGAATGAGCAGTTCTTC	NA	TRBJ2-1	NA	TRBV30
CASSLYGTGIGNTIYF	TGTGCCAGCAGTCTATACGGGACAGGGATCGGAAACACCATATATTTT	NA	TRBJ1-3	TRBD1	TRBV2
CASNVPSGTGELFF	TGCGCCAGCAACGTACCCTCGGGGACCGGGGAGCTGTTTTTT	once	TRBJ2-2	NA	TRBV5-1
CASSFLDSVGEKLFF	TGTGCCAGCAGCTTCCTTGACAGCGTCGGCGAAAAACTGTTTTTT	NA	TRBJ1-4	NA	TRBV3-1/TRBV3-2
CASRRLAGGLETQYF	TGTGCCAGCAGGCGACTAGCGGGGGGGCTAGAGACCCAGTACTTC	NA	TRBJ2-5	TRBD2	TRBV13
CASSSQGTNEKLFF	TGTGCCAGCAGCAGCCAGGGAACTAATGAAAAACTGTTTTTT	NA	TRBJ1-4	NA	TRBV9
CASSLAPGAGTDTQYF	TGCGCCAGCAGCTTGGCGCCAGGGGCTGGCACAGATACGCAGTATTTT	NA	TRBJ2-3	NA	TRBV5-1
CASSSRGLAGFYEQYF	TGTGCCAGCAGTTCACGTGGACTAGCGGGATTCTACGAGCAGTACTTC	NA	TRBJ2-7	TRBD2	TRBV28
CASRAGTGSFSPLHF	TGTGCCAGCAGAGCCGGGACAGGGTCTTTTTCACCCCTCCACTTT	NA	TRBJ1-6	TRBD1	TRBV6-5
CASRGSGDYGYTF	TGTGCCAGCAGGGGATCCGGGGACTATGGCTACACCTTC	NA	TRBJ1-2	NA	TRBV6-5
CASSVGTGTQGEQYF	TGTGCCAGCAGCGTAGGGACAGGAACCCAGGGCGAGCAGTACTTC	NA	TRBJ2-7	TRBD1	TRBV9
CASRPGQAQNTIYF	TGTGCCAGCAGACCGGGACAGGCACAAAACACCATATATTTT	NA	TRBJ1-3	TRBD1	TRBV5-8
CASSMTGTEQYF	TGTGCCAGCAGCATGACAGGGACCGAGCAGTACTTC	few	TRBJ2-7	TRBD1	TRBV9
CASSGDRGRVTEAFF	TGTGCCAGCAGCGGCGACAGGGGGAGGGTGACTGAAGCTTTCTTT	NA	TRBJ1-1	TRBD1	TRBV6-6
CAIPTGIMNTEAFF	TGCGCCATTCCGACAGGGATCATGAACACTGAAGCTTTCTTT	NA	TRBJ1-1	TRBD1	TRBV5-1
CASKAGGNQPQHF	TGTGCCAGCAAAGCAGGGGGCAATCAGCCCCAGCATTTT	NA	TRBJ1-5	NA	TRBV28
CASSLGTGGSGANVLTF	TGTGCCAGCAGCTTAGGGACTGGCGGTTCTGGGGCCAACGTCCTGACTTTC	NA	TRBJ2-6	NA	TRBV7-2
CASSPLMNTEAFF	TGTGCCAGCTCACCTCTTATGAACACTGAAGCTTTCTTT	once	TRBJ1-1	NA	TRBV18
CASSYGLDVADTQYF	TGCGCCAGCAGCTACGGACTAGATGTCGCAGATACGCAGTATTTT	NA	TRBJ2-3	TRBD2	TRBV5-1
CASSSIGVPSPQETQYF	TGTGCCAGCAGCTCCATAGGGGTTCCCAGCCCCCAAGAGACCCAGTACTTC	NA	TRBJ2-5	NA	TRBV7-9
CASRPTGGGGYTF	TGTGCCAGCAGACCTACAGGGGGCGGTGGCTACACCTTC	NA	TRBJ1-2	TRBD1	TRBV12-3/TRBV12-4
CASSKQEADTQYF	TGTGCCAGCAGCAAACAAGAGGCAGATACGCAGTATTTT	NA	TRBJ2-3	NA	TRBV6-5
CASRDRGHSGNTIYF	TGTGCCAGTAGGGACAGGGGCCACTCTGGAAACACCATATATTTT	few	TRBJ1-3	TRBD1	TRBV19
CASSLEGTKRGYTF	TGTGCCAGCAGCCTAGAGGGGACAAAACGGGGCTACACCTTC	NA	TRBJ1-2	NA	TRBV7-2
CASTQQGDGYTF	TGTGCCAGCACCCAACAGGGGGATGGCTACACCTTC	NA	TRBJ1-2	TRBD1	TRBV28
CASSHGQTYNSPLHF	TGTGCCAGCAGCCACGGACAAACCTATAATTCACCCCTCCACTTT	NA	TRBJ1-6	NA	TRBV3-1/TRBV3-2
CASSSDLQPFNEQFF	TGTGCCAGCAGCTCAGATCTACAGCCTTTCAATGAGCAGTTCTTC	NA	TRBJ2-1	NA	TRBV7-3
CASRTAGGINSPLHF	TGTGCCAGCAGGACCGCCGGGGGTATCAATTCACCCCTCCACTTT	NA	TRBJ1-6	NA	TRBV6-5